Listed below are T cell receptor beta chains from one sample, sequenced in a study of shared clonotypes between healthy human individuals. Method: immunoSEQ multiplex PCR; TCRdb's copy keeps in-frame clones and lacks some. The sample yields about 380,000 clones, around 96% seen once. The source material was memory CD8+ T cells sorted from blood. All receptors come from a young man in good health. Each CDR3 is given with its conserved first and last residue. The D gene is left open where the match is weak. Where a row states a size, it is once, few, many or the class of an expanded clone; other rows omit it.

j_gene	d_gene	v_gene	abundance	CDR3aa	CDR3nt
TRBJ2-1	TRBD2	TRBV9	.	CASSATRSGVRNEQFF	TGTGCCAGCAGCGCCACCCGGAGCGGGGTCCGGAATGAGCAGTTCTTC
TRBJ2-7	.	TRBV7-9	.	CASSSSSSGEQYF	TGTGCCAGCAGCTCCTCGAGCTCGGGAGAGCAGTACTTC
TRBJ1-5	TRBD1	TRBV28	.	CASGRQGVGGNQPQHF	TGTGCCAGCGGACGACAGGGGGTTGGAGGCAATCAGCCCCAGCATTTT
TRBJ1-3	.	TRBV19	.	CATHVADFSKLGATIYF	TGTGCCACCCACGTGGCAGATTTTTCGAAGCTGGGGGCCACCATATATTTT
TRBJ1-4	.	TRBV10-3	.	CAISSGTNEKLFF	TGTGCCATCAGTTCAGGAACTAATGAAAAACTGTTTTTT
TRBJ2-7	.	TRBV11-3	once	CASSLRSGTPYEQYF	TGTGCCAGCAGCTTAAGGTCGGGAACCCCCTACGAGCAGTACTTC
TRBJ2-1	TRBD2	TRBV15	.	CATSSRASGRDNEQFF	TGTGCCACCAGCAGTCGCGCTAGCGGGAGGGACAATGAGCAGTTCTTC
TRBJ2-2	TRBD2	TRBV25-1	.	CASSGGGAGTGELFF	TGTGCCAGCAGTGGGGGAGGGGCGGGCACCGGGGAGCTGTTTTTT
TRBJ1-2	TRBD1	TRBV30	.	CVCYGTGYGYTF	TGTGTCTGCTATGGGACAGGCTATGGCTACACCTTC
TRBJ2-1	TRBD1	TRBV18	.	CASSPFKKGAGNEQFF	TGTGCCAGCTCACCATTTAAAAAGGGGGCCGGTAATGAGCAGTTCTTC
TRBJ2-5	.	TRBV11-3	.	CASSLGGGETQYF	TGTGCCAGCAGCTTGGGGGGAGGAGAGACCCAGTACTTC
TRBJ2-2	.	TRBV7-9	.	CASGSRAGELFF	TGTGCCAGTGGATCGAGGGCCGGGGAGCTGTTTTTT
TRBJ2-2	TRBD2	TRBV28	.	CASSFPTSGSSGELFF	TGTGCCAGCAGTTTCCCGACTAGCGGGAGCTCCGGGGAGCTGTTTTTT
TRBJ2-7	TRBD1	TRBV5-4	.	CASSYQGAGDYEQYF	TGTGCCAGCAGCTATCAGGGGGCTGGGGACTACGAGCAGTACTTC
TRBJ2-3	.	TRBV7-9	.	CASSLFPGRDTQYF	TGTGCCAGCAGCTTATTTCCAGGGAGAGATACGCAGTATTTT
TRBJ2-7	.	TRBV20-1	.	CSASRGYEQYF	TGCAGTGCTAGTCGGGGATATGAGCAGTACTTC
TRBJ2-7	.	TRBV10-3	.	CAISETYEQYF	TGTGCCATCAGTGAGACCTACGAGCAGTACTTC
TRBJ2-1	TRBD2	TRBV28	.	CASSISGVGRPYNEQFF	TGTGCCAGCAGCATTAGCGGGGTAGGTCGCCCCTACAATGAGCAGTTCTTC
TRBJ1-5	.	TRBV21-1	.	CASSTAAQPQHF	TGTGCCAGCAGCACGGCCGCTCAGCCCCAGCATTTT
TRBJ2-1	TRBD1	TRBV5-1	.	CASSVTGGNEQFF	TGCGCCAGCAGTGTTACAGGGGGCAATGAGCAGTTCTTC
TRBJ2-7	TRBD2	TRBV5-4	.	CASSSPGGIDEQYF	TGTGCCAGCAGCTCCCCGGGGGGGATCGACGAGCAGTACTTC
TRBJ1-2	TRBD1	TRBV6-1	.	CASRITGTADYGYTF	TGTGCCAGCAGAATAACCGGGACAGCAGACTATGGCTACACCTTC
TRBJ1-4	.	TRBV2	.	CASGQSGAPEKLFF	TGTGCCAGCGGCCAATCAGGGGCACCTGAAAAACTGTTTTTT
TRBJ1-2	TRBD1	TRBV9	.	CASSVGQAYYGYTF	TGTGCCAGCAGCGTGGGACAGGCCTATTATGGCTACACCTTC
TRBJ1-2	.	TRBV13	.	CASSRYDISDYGYTF	TGTGCCAGCAGCCGATACGACATCTCGGACTATGGCTACACCTTC
TRBJ1-4	.	TRBV11-2	.	CASSFLTGTSGILEKLFF	TGTGCCAGCAGCTTTCTCACCGGGACTAGCGGGATCTTGGAAAAACTGTTTTTT
TRBJ2-3	TRBD2	TRBV18	.	CASSRTSGSWGTDTQYF	TGTGCCAGCTCAAGGACTAGCGGGAGTTGGGGCACAGATACGCAGTATTTT
TRBJ2-7	TRBD2	TRBV6-6	.	CASSPLAGAGEQYF	TGTGCCAGCAGTCCCCTAGCGGGAGCAGGCGAGCAGTACTTC
TRBJ1-5	.	TRBV5-6	.	CASSLFDNQPQHF	TGTGCCAGCAGCTTGTTCGACAATCAGCCCCAGCATTTT
TRBJ2-3	.	TRBV5-4	.	CASSLESGDTQYF	TGTGCCAGCAGCTTGGAGTCGGGAGATACGCAGTATTTT
TRBJ2-3	TRBD1	TRBV13	.	CASSLLTGGRTDTQYF	TGTGCCAGCAGCCTCTTGACAGGGGGGAGGACAGATACGCAGTATTTT
TRBJ1-4	.	TRBV5-6	.	CASSLYVSATNEKLFF	TGTGCCAGCAGCTTGTATGTTTCGGCAACTAATGAAAAACTGTTTTTT
TRBJ2-7	.	TRBV30	.	CAWSVSGGEQYF	TGTGCCTGGAGTGTAAGTGGGGGCGAGCAGTACTTC